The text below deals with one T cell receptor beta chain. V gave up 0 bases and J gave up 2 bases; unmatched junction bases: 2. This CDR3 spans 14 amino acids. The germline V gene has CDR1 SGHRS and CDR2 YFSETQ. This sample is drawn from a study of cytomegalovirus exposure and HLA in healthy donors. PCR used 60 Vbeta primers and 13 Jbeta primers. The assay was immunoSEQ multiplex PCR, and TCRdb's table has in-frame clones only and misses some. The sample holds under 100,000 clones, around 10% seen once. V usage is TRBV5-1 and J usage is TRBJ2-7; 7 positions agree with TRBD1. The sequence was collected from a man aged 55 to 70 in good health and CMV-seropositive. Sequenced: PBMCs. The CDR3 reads CASSLVTGTYEQYF. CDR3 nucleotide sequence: TGCGCCAGCAGCTTGGTGACAGGGACCTACGAGCAGTACTTC.